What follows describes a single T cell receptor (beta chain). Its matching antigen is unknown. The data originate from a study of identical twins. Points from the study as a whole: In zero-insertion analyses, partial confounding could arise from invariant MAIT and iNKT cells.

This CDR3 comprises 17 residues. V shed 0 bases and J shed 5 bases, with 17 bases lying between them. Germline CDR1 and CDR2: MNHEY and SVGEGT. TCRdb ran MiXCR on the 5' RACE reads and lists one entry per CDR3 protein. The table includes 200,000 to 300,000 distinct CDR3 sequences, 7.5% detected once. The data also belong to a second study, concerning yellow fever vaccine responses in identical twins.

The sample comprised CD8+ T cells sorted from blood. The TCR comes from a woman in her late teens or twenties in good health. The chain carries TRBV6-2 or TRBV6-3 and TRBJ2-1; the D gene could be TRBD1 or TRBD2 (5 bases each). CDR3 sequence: CASSYSRGAIENNEQFF. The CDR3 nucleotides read TGTGCCAGCAGTTACTCGAGGGGCGCCATTGAGAACAATGAGCAGTTCTTC.